The sample holds a few counts of the clone carrying this T cell receptor beta chain. Its antigen remains unknown. PCR was performed a second time for roughly 7 to 11 cycles using a sample-barcoded 5' primer and a J-beta primer mix. The template-switch adaptor was a 5' adaptor with 12 random nucleotides. It tagged each cDNA molecule. TCRdb analysed the 5' RACE reads with MiXCR anew, one entry per CDR3 protein. Of roughly 1,500,000 distinct CDR3 sequences detected, roughly 30% appear once; the ten largest clones hold about 11%. These data come from a study of blood T cells in healthy people across ages. Study findings and constraints: Roughly linearly, TCR beta diversity per million T cells fell as age increased.

CDR1 and CDR2 (germline): LGHNA, YNFKEQ. Trimming stripped 0 bases from V and 8 bases from J, with 16 bases between. This CDR3 comprises 16 residues. The V and J genes are TRBV4-2 and TRBJ1-4, with D maybe TRBD1 (5 bases). The specimen was blood. This TCR was sampled from a woman in her thirties in good health. In DNA form, the CDR3 reads TGTGCCAGCAGCCAAGAGACATTTGGTCGGGGGGAAAAACTGTTTTTT. Translation: CASSQETFGRGEKLFF.